A single sample gave rise to the 30 T cell receptor beta chains below, sequenced in a study of OX40 agonist ivuxolimab in advanced cancers. Repertoires were generated with immunoSEQ multiplex PCR, while TCRdb's copy carries only in-frame clones and drops some. The table includes roughly 61,000 clones, 70% to 90% detected once. This material consisted of CD4+ or CD8+ T cells sorted from blood, taken in a trial of the OX40 agonist ivuxolimab. Receptors originate from an adult with an advanced solid tumor such as melanoma, head and neck, liver or kidney cancer.

The chain combines TRBV7-9 with TRBJ1-1, with D possibly TRBD1 on 5 matching bases. Germline CDR1 is SEHNR and CDR2 is FQNEAQ (reference sequence). CDR3 length: 14 residues. Trimming pared 3 bases from V and 0 bases from J, leaving 8 bases between. The DNA for the CDR3 is TGTGCCAGCAGCTTCGGGACCATGAACACTGAAGCTTTCTTT. Its translation is CASSFGTMNTEAFF. The whole variable domain, filled in from reference TRBV7-9 and TRBJ1-1, reads DTGVSQNPRHKITKRGQNVTFRCDPISEHNRLYWYRQTLGQGPEFLTYFQNEAQLEKSRLLSDRFSAERPKGSFSTLEIQRTEQGDSAMYLCASSFGTMNTEAFFGQGTRLTVV.

The genes are TRBV6-6 and TRBJ2-7, with D perhaps matching TRBD1 or TRBD2 (5 bases each). V was shortened by 1 base and J by 5 bases, with 9 bases between the two germline ends. The germline V gene has CDR1 MNHNY and CDR2 SVGAGI (reference sequence). The CDR3 covers 13 residues. The DNA of the CDR3 is TGTGCCAGCAGTTACTTCGGGGCCCACGAGCAGTACTTC. Amino acid sequence: CASSYFGAHEQYF.

The CDR3 loop is CASSLLVTNTGELFF. CDR3 nucleotides: TGTGCCAGCAGCTTGTTAGTTACGAACACCGGGGAGCTGTTTTTT. This rearrangement joins TRBV5-8 to TRBJ2-2; D remains unclear. V lost 1 base and J lost 0, with 7 bases in between. CDR1 is SGHTS, CDR2 YDEGEE, per germline. There are 15 residues in the CDR3.

A few counts support this clone. The genes are TRBV16 and TRBJ1-6; a possible D gene is TRBD1 (5 bases). V was clipped by 0 bases and J by 9 bases, with 12 bases between them. Per germline, CDR1 KGHSY and CDR2 FQNENV. The CDR3 has 15 amino acids. CDR3 coding DNA: TGTGCCAGCAGCCAATCCGGGACTCTAGGTTCACCCCTCCACTTT. Its translation is CASSQSGTLGSPLHF.

This sequence joins TRBV4-2 and TRBJ2-3, with 8 nucleotides matching TRBD2. Looked up from germline, CDR1 is LGHNA and CDR2 is YNFKEQ. The V gene end was trimmed by 1 base and the J gene end by 1 base; junction bases not matched to a gene: 10. The CDR3 totals 18 residues. The CDR3: CASSQVSGGASGTDTQYF. The DNA for the CDR3 is TGTGCCAGCAGCCAAGTCAGCGGGGGCGCTTCGGGCACAGATACGCAGTATTTT.

V usage is TRBV5-4 and J usage is TRBJ2-5, with D possibly being TRBD2 (5 bases). The J call may be wrong; the DNA end is better matched by TRBJ2-7. The CDR3 runs 12 residues. The V gene's germline CDR1 is SGHNT and CDR2 YYREEE (reference sequence). CDR3 residues: CASSLGTYEQYF. The CDR3 DNA reads TGTGCCAGCAGCCTCGGGACCTACGAGCAGTACTTC.

The chain carries TRBV7-2 and TRBJ2-1, with a weak D call TRBD1 (5 bases). Trimming took 5 bases from V and 7 from J, leaving 21 bases between them. In germline, CDR1 is SGHTA, CDR2 FQGNSA. The CDR3 contains 16 residues. CDR3 amino acids: CASSPRGAQLRNEQFF. The CDR3 region has the DNA TGTGCCAGCAGCCCCCGTGGGGCACAGCTCAGGAATGAGCAGTTCTTC. Together with reference TRBV7-2 and TRBJ2-1, the CDR3 gives the full variable domain: GAGVSQSPSNKVTEKGKDVELRCDPISGHTALYWYRQSLGQGLEFLIYFQGNSAPDKSGLPSDRFSAERTGGSVSTLTIQRTQQEDSAVYLCASSPRGAQLRNEQFFGPGTRLTVL.

This sequence joins TRBV5-1 and TRBJ2-2, with TRBD2 matching over 12 bases. The trim removed 3 bases at V and 7 bases at J, leaving 7 bases unmatched. This CDR3 spans 16 amino acids. Germline values: CDR1 SGHRS, CDR2 YFSETQ. CDR3 nucleotide sequence: TGCGCCAGCAGCTCCCGGACTAGCGGGGCTAGCGGGGAGCTGTTTTTT. It specifies CASSSRTSGASGELFF.

This clone appeared once. The J gene is TRBJ2-7, the V gene TRBV4-1; TRBD1 matches 7 bases. The CDR3 totals 16 residues. The junction had 12 bases not matched to a gene; V was cut back by 4 bases and J by 3 bases. Germline CDR1 and CDR2: MGHRA and YSYEKL. In nucleotides, the CDR3 is TGCGCCAGCAGCCTCTATTGGGGGACAGATATCTACGAGCAGTACTTC. It codes for CASSLYWGTDIYEQYF.

The chain employs TRBV20-1 and TRBJ2-3; D is possibly TRBD2 (5 bases). This CDR3 has 11 residues. The germline V and J ends were trimmed by 7 bases and 2 bases, with 7 bases remaining between them. Germline CDR1 is DFQATT and CDR2 is SNEGSKA (reference sequence). The CDR3 reads CSVRVTDTQYF. In DNA, the CDR3 is TGCAGTGTGAGGGTCACAGATACGCAGTATTTT.

The chain couples TRBV6-1 to TRBJ1-2, with D perhaps TRBD1 (6 bases). The CDR3 runs to 13 residues. The V end was cut by 6 bases, the J end by 4 bases, with 12 bases between. Germline V gene lookup returns CDR1 MNHNS and CDR2 SASEGT. The CDR3 bases are TGTGCCAGCAGATCCGACAGGAGCTATGGCTACACCTTC. Translated: CASRSDRSYGYTF.

The chain recombines TRBV19 with TRBJ1-1; tentative D call: TRBD1 (5 bases). The CDR3 loop spans 11 amino acids. V was pared by 3 bases and J by 11 bases, with 10 bases between. Germline V gives CDR1 LNHDA, CDR2 SQIVND (reference sequence). In nucleotides, the CDR3 is TGTGCCAGTAGTATGGGGGTTGGGGCTTTCTTT. This gives the protein CASSMGVGAFF. The entire variable domain, with the rest obtained from reference TRBV19 and TRBJ1-1, is as follows: DGGITQSPKYLFRKEGQNVTLSCEQNLNHDAMYWYRQDPGQGLRLIYYSQIVNDFQKGDIAEGYSVSREKKESFPLTVTSAQKNPTAFYLCASSMGVGAFFGQGTRLTVV.

In its sample, this clone was seen a few times. The chain uses TRBV6-4 and TRBJ1-5; D is unresolved. The germline V gene encodes CDR1 MRHNA and CDR2 SNTAGT. Trimming shortened V by 4 bases and J by 1 base, and 5 bases separated the two germline ends. The CDR3 consists of 13 residues. CDR3 nucleotides: TGTGCCAGCAGTGTCGAGAGCAATCAGCCCCAGCATTTT. Protein sequence: CASSVESNQPQHF.

This chain links TRBV30 with TRBJ1-5, with 8 positions matching TRBD1. Trimming at V came to 2 bases and at J to 8 bases, leaving 5 bases not matched to a gene. In germline, CDR1 is GTSNPN, CDR2 SVGIG (reference sequence). This CDR3 contains 13 residues. CDR3 residues: CAWSSGGGEPQHF. For the CDR3, the DNA is TGTGCCTGGAGTTCAGGGGGCGGGGAGCCCCAGCATTTT. Variable domain in full (rest from reference TRBV30 and TRBJ1-5): SQTIHQWPATLVQPVGSPLSLECTVEGTSNPNLYWYRQAAGRGLQLLFYSVGIGQISSEVPQNLSASRPQDRQFILSSKKLLLSDSGFYLCAWSSGGGEPQHFGDGTRLSIL.

The rearrangement uses TRBV14 and TRBJ1-1; D gene ambiguous. Germline assignment: CDR1 SGHDN and CDR2 FVKESK. Trimming pared 2 bases from V and 1 base from J, leaving 8 bases between. CDR3 length equals 14 residues. Here the CDR3 reads CASSQQLGNTEAFF. The CDR3 DNA follows: TGTGCCAGCAGCCAACAACTGGGGAACACTGAAGCTTTCTTT.

The rearrangement uses TRBV11-2 and TRBJ1-1; D call uncertain. CDR1 is SGHAT and CDR2 is FQNNGV in the germline V gene. V lost 1 base to trimming and J lost 1 base, with 10 bases between them. This CDR3 is 15 amino acids long. The CDR3 coding sequence is TGTGCCAGCAGCTTAGGTGTCAGAACGAACACTGAAGCTTTCTTT. Translating it yields CASSLGVRTNTEAFF.

The chain combines TRBV7-9 with TRBJ1-1; TRBD1 matches at 7 bases. The CDR3 loop spans 14 amino acids. With 7 bases clipped from V and 4 bases from J, the junction kept 9 bases outside the gene matches. Germline V gene lookup returns CDR1 SEHNR and CDR2 FQNEAQ (reference sequence). The CDR3 nucleotides read TGTGCCAGCACCCCCTTAGGGGGCAGCACTGAAGCTTTCTTT. Protein: CASTPLGGSTEAFF.

The rearrangement joins TRBV19 to TRBJ1-3, with TRBD1 as a possible D gene (5 bases). Germline V gives CDR1 LNHDA, CDR2 SQIVND (reference sequence). Trimming pared 6 bases from V and 0 bases from J, leaving 18 bases between. The CDR3 runs 17 residues. The CDR3 reads CASSLPPTQVSGNTIYF. CDR3 DNA: TGTGCCAGTAGCCTCCCTCCCACACAGGTCTCTGGAAACACCATATATTTT.

The J gene is TRBJ2-7, the V gene TRBV10-1, with a possible D match to TRBD1 (6 bases). This CDR3 contains 15 residues. Trimming cost V 3 bases and J 2 bases, with 14 bases left between them. The germline gives CDR1 WNHNN, CDR2 SYGVQD (reference sequence). CDR3 nucleotides: TGCGCCAGCAGTGAACAACAGGGTAACCCCTACGAGCAGTACTTC. Amino acid sequence: CASSEQQGNPYEQYF.

The chain joins TRBV5-1 to TRBJ2-2, with D perhaps being TRBD1 or TRBD2 (6 bases each). Trimming stripped 2 bases from V and 5 bases from J, with 16 bases between. CDR3 length: 16 residues. CDR1 SGHRS and CDR2 YFSETQ come from the germline V gene. The CDR3 protein is CASSFPNRAGTGELFF. In nucleotides, the CDR3 is TGCGCCAGCAGCTTCCCTAACAGGGCGGGGACCGGGGAGCTGTTTTTT.

The V gene is TRBV19, the J gene TRBJ2-2, with 8 nucleotides matching TRBD1. Trimming took 1 base from V and 6 from J; bases not matched to a gene: 7. The CDR3 loop spans 16 amino acids. Germline CDR1 and CDR2: LNHDA and SQIVND (reference sequence). CDR3 sequence reads: CASSIAVTGVPGELFF. The CDR3 coding sequence is TGTGCCAGTAGTATAGCGGTGACAGGGGTCCCCGGGGAGCTGTTTTTT.

On this clone: The sample contains more than one DNA sequence encoding this CDR3. The V call is TRBV1, the J call TRBJ1-4; the tabulated D call, TRBD1, remains unverified against the DNA. TRBV1 is a pseudogene. The CDR3 contains 19 residues. For the CDR3, the DNA is TGCACCAGCAGCCAAGTCCGGGACAGGGCACGATCAACTAATGAAAAACTGTTTTTT. Translated: CTSSQVRDRARSTNEKLFF.

This chain links TRBV5-1 with TRBJ1-1; D uncertain. The germline V gene encodes CDR1 SGHRS and CDR2 YFSETQ. V was pared by 1 base and J by 0 bases, with 4 bases between. The length of the CDR3 is 13 residues. CDR3 sequence reads: CASSLRLNTEAFF. The CDR3 nucleotides read TGCGCCAGCAGCTTGCGTTTGAACACTGAAGCTTTCTTT.

The chain joins TRBV5-4 to TRBJ1-6; a weak D match, TRBD1 (5 bases). Germline V gives CDR1 SGHNT, CDR2 YYREEE (reference sequence). V was pared by 4 bases and J by 6 bases, with 17 bases between. This CDR3 is built from 16 residues. The CDR3 loop reads CASSVGPGTGNSPLHF. As DNA, the CDR3 is TGTGCCAGCAGCGTCGGGCCCGGGACCGGTAATTCACCCCTCCACTTT.

This chain uses TRBV5-4 with TRBJ2-7, with D perhaps TRBD1 (7 bases). CDR1 is SGHNT and CDR2 is YYREEE in the germline V gene (reference sequence). The V gene lost 0 bases and the J gene lost 2 bases, with 9 bases spanning the gap. CDR3 length equals 14 residues. The CDR3 is CASSLGGTAYEQYF. CDR3 in DNA: TGTGCCAGCAGCTTGGGCGGGACAGCCTACGAGCAGTACTTC.

The V call is TRBV6-1, the J call TRBJ2-2; 8 nucleotides match TRBD2. V lost 11 bases, J lost 4 bases, and 12 bases stayed unmatched. CDR1 is MNHNS and CDR2 is SASEGT in the germline V gene. The CDR3 length is 15 residues. The CDR3 is CAVRGAGGRTGELFF. The CDR3 nucleotides are TGTGCCGTCCGAGGGGCGGGGGGCCGCACCGGGGAGCTGTTTTTT.

The chain joins TRBV7-2 to TRBJ1-2; possible D gene TRBD1, 5 bases. V lost 2 bases to trimming and J lost 7 bases, with 14 bases between them. CDR1 and CDR2 (germline): SGHTA, FQGNSA. This CDR3 is built from 14 residues. The CDR3 nucleotides are TGTGCCAGCAGCTTAATTAGGGGTAGAAGTGGCTACACCTTC. It codes for CASSLIRGRSGYTF. Complete variable domain (other parts from reference TRBV7-2 and TRBJ1-2): GAGVSQSPSNKVTEKGKDVELRCDPISGHTALYWYRQSLGQGLEFLIYFQGNSAPDKSGLPSDRFSAERTGGSVSTLTIQRTQQEDSAVYLCASSLIRGRSGYTFGSGTRLTVV.

The chain is built from TRBV9 and TRBJ2-7, with D unresolved. The CDR3 sequence is 15 residues long. Germline values: CDR1 SGDLS, CDR2 YYNGEE. Trimming removed 0 bases at V and 3 bases at J, with 13 bases between. CDR3 residues: CASSVGAELLYEQYF. The CDR3, as DNA: TGTGCCAGCAGCGTAGGGGCAGAGCTTCTCTACGAGCAGTACTTC.

CDR3 amino acids: CASSAGGPFNEQFF. CDR3 coding DNA: TGTGCCAGCTCGGCGGGGGGGCCCTTCAATGAGCAGTTCTTC. The V gene is TRBV6-6, the J gene TRBJ2-1; 9 bases agree with TRBD2. Germline-derived CDR1 and CDR2 are MNHNY and SVGAGI (reference sequence). The CDR3 runs 14 residues. Germline trimming cut 8 bases from V and 6 bases from J; bases unmatched to any gene: 8.

The rearrangement joins TRBV7-3 to TRBJ2-7, with 12 bases fitting TRBD1. Germline lookup yields CDR1 SGHTA and CDR2 FQGTGA. With 4 bases clipped from V and 7 bases from J, the junction kept 8 bases outside the gene matches. This CDR3 spans 15 amino acids. CDR3: CASSSTGQGAREQYF. The CDR3 DNA sequence: TGTGCCAGCAGCTCAACGGGACAGGGGGCGCGGGAGCAGTACTTC.